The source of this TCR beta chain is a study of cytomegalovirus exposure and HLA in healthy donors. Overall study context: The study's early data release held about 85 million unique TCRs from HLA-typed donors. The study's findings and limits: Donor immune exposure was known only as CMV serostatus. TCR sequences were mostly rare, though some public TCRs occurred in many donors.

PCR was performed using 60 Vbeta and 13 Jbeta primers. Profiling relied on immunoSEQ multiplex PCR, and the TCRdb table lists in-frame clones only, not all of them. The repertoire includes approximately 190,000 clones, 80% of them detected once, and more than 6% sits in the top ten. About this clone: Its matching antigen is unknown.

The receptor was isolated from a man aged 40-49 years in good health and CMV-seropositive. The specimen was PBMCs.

CDR3 residues: CASGQNSPLHF. CDR3 nucleotides: TGTGCCAGCGGACAGAATTCACCCCTCCACTTT. The chain joins TRBV19 to TRBJ1-6; the D gene is possibly TRBD1 (6 bases). The length of the CDR3 is 11 residues. CDR1 and CDR2 from the germline V gene are LNHDA and SQIVND (reference sequence). Trimming shortened V by 9 bases and J by 7 bases, and 7 bases separated the two germline ends.